The 7 T cell receptor beta chains below come from one sample, sequenced in a study of cytomegalovirus exposure and HLA in healthy donors. The protocol was immunoSEQ multiplex PCR, while the TCRdb copy is restricted to in-frame clones and leaves out a portion. The data hold more than 130,000 clones, with around 90% observed a single time. The sequencing input was PBMCs. The source of these receptors is a woman younger than 35 in good health and CMV-seropositive.

This CDR3 is CASSLAQRGVGTQYF. The DNA for the CDR3 is TGTGCCAGCAGCTTAGCCCAGCGTGGCGTTGGTACGCAGTATTTT. The chain has TRBV11-2 and TRBJ2-3, with D hard to call. V lost 1 base and J lost 8, with 16 bases in between. The CDR3 is 15 amino acids. Per germline, CDR1 SGHAT and CDR2 FQNNGV.

This clone was recorded once. The chain carries TRBV6-5 and TRBJ1-1; 7 positions match TRBD1. From germline, CDR1 is MNHEY and CDR2 SVGAGI. CDR3 length: 16 amino acids. V lost 1 base and J lost 5; bases outside the gene matches: 10. DNA of the CDR3: TGTGCCAGCAGTTACTTCGCTACAGGGGAAGCAACTGAAGCTTTCTTT. Translating gives CASSYFATGEATEAFF.

The CDR3 DNA sequence: TGCGCCAGCAGCTTGGGACAGGGGGCCCACAATGAGCAGTTCTTC. Protein sequence: CASSLGQGAHNEQFF. The chain couples TRBV5-1 to TRBJ2-1; TRBD1 aligns across 10 bases. Germline V gene data show CDR1 as SGHRS and CDR2 as YFSETQ. Trimming removed 0 bases from V and 5 bases from J; junction bases left unmatched: 2. The CDR3 extends over 15 amino acids.

This chain links TRBV2 with TRBJ1-3; D is uncertain. Germline values: CDR1 SNHLY, CDR2 FYNNEI. The CDR3 sequence is 14 residues long. V lost 3 bases and J 0 bases, leaving 6 bases between the germline ends. The CDR3 is CASSDRISGNTIYF. The CDR3 region has the DNA TGTGCCAGCAGTGACAGGATCTCTGGAAACACCATATATTTT.

This sequence joins TRBV5-1 and TRBJ2-1; 13 bases are shared with TRBD2. The CDR3 covers 14 residues. Looked up from germline, CDR1 is SGHRS and CDR2 is YFSETQ. J lost 6 bases, V lost 8 bases, and 5 bases had no gene match. The CDR3 region is CASRTSGGGNEQFF. For the CDR3, the DNA is TGCGCCAGTCGGACTAGCGGGGGCGGCAATGAGCAGTTCTTC.

The rearrangement uses TRBV6-4 and TRBJ2-6; 8 nucleotides line up with TRBD1. The CDR3 runs to 14 residues. The V gene's germline CDR1 is MRHNA and CDR2 SNTAGT. Trimming removed 7 bases from V and 4 bases from J; junction bases left unmatched: 3. The CDR3 DNA reads TGTGCCAGCAAAGGGACAGGCGGGGCCAACGTCCTGACTTTC. It specifies CASKGTGGANVLTF.

The J gene is TRBJ1-1, the V gene TRBV2; the match to TRBD1 covers 10 bases. J gave up 5 bases and V 7 bases, and 7 bases lay outside the gene matches. Per the germline V gene, CDR1 is SNHLY and CDR2 is FYNNEI. The CDR3 spans 14 residues. CDR3 protein: CASNRQGAGTEAFF. CDR3 nucleotide sequence: TGTGCCAGCAACCGACAGGGGGCGGGGACTGAAGCTTTCTTT.